The 10 T cell receptor beta chains in this list originate from one sample, sequenced in a study of memory CD4+ T cells and cytomegalovirus serostatus. Generated by immunoSEQ multiplex PCR, the TCRdb table keeps only in-frame clones and is missing some. The sample shows under 55,000 clones, about 86% of them seen only once. Single viable CD3+CD4+CD8-CD45RO+ cells were sorted as the memory CD4+ T cells. Sequences were obtained from memory CD4+ T cells from blood. The receptors here all came from an adult in good health and CMV-seropositive.

This chain links TRBV18 with TRBJ2-1, with unresolved D. Germline CDR1 KGHSH, CDR2 LQKENI. This CDR3 is built from 17 residues. Deletions cut 0 bases from V and 7 bases from J, with 19 bases between. CDR3 DNA sequence: TGTGCCAGCTCACCACCGACCGGCGGCGCGAGTCGGAATGAGCAGTTCTTC. Its translation: CASSPPTGGASRNEQFF.

This clone was seen only a few times. The V and J genes are TRBV4-3 and TRBJ2-2; 10 bases match TRBD2. After removal of 0 bases from V and 3 bases from J, the junction contained 4 bases not matched to a gene. Looked up from germline, CDR1 is LGHNA and CDR2 is YSLEER. This CDR3 region has 17 residues. The CDR3 loop reads CASSQEISGGYTGELFF. The DNA of the CDR3 is TGCGCCAGCAGCCAAGAGATTAGCGGGGGGTACACCGGGGAGCTGTTTTTT.

The CDR3 loop reads CASSESGRTEQFF. The CDR3 DNA reads TGCGCCAGCAGTGAGTCGGGTAGGACAGAACAGTTCTTC. J is TRBJ2-1 and V is TRBV10-1; a weak D match, TRBD1 (6 bases). Germline loops: CDR1 WNHNN, CDR2 SYGVQD (reference sequence). The CDR3 covers 13 residues. Trimming shortened V by 0 bases and J by 13 bases, and 13 bases separated the two germline ends.

The chain uses TRBV6-1 and TRBJ2-5; 11 positions match TRBD2. The tail of the sequence fits TRBJ2-7 better, so the J call may be wrong. The CDR3 loop spans 13 amino acids. Per the germline V gene, CDR1 is MNHNS and CDR2 is SASEGT. This CDR3 reads CASRTSGSNEQYF. CDR3 bases: TGTGCCAGCCGGACTAGCGGGTCCAACGAGCAGTACTTC.

The CDR3 region is CASSLDRDGRNSGANVLTF. CDR3 DNA: TGTGCCAGCAGCTTGGACAGGGACGGTCGTAACTCTGGGGCCAACGTCCTGACTTTC. The chain uses TRBV5-4 and TRBJ2-6; possibly TRBD1 for D (6 bases). Germline V gene lookup returns CDR1 SGHNT and CDR2 YYREEE (reference sequence). Trimming took off 0 bases at V and 0 bases at J, with 16 bases between the two ends. The CDR3 is 19 amino acids.

The genes are TRBV5-8 and TRBJ2-5; D possibly corresponds to TRBD1 (5 bases). V was pared by 3 bases and J by 2 bases, with 14 bases between. Germline CDR1 SGHTS, CDR2 YDEGEE. The CDR3 contains 15 residues. The DNA for the CDR3 is TGTGCCAGCAGCTCCCAACCCCCAGGGCAAGAGACCCAGTACTTC. Its translation: CASSSQPPGQETQYF.

The chain is built from TRBV7-9 and TRBJ1-1; weak D call: TRBD1 (6 bases). Trimming left V 4 bases short and J 3 bases short, with 9 bases between. This CDR3 has 13 residues. Germline-derived CDR1 and CDR2 are SEHNR and FQNEAQ (reference sequence). The CDR3, as DNA: TGTGCCAGCAGCTCCCAGGGGTACACTGAAGCTTTCTTT. Protein product: CASSSQGYTEAFF.

J is TRBJ1-5 and V is TRBV27; D is unclear. The germline V gene has CDR1 MNHEY and CDR2 SMNVEV (reference sequence). The CDR3 is made up of 13 amino acids. V was clipped by 10 bases and J by 5 bases, with 15 bases between them. This chain's CDR3 is CAILLVVHQPQHF. In nucleotides, the CDR3 is TGTGCCATCCTTCTGGTGGTGCATCAGCCCCAGCATTTT.

V and J are TRBV7-9 and TRBJ1-2, with D possibly matching TRBD1 (6 bases). Germline V gives CDR1 SEHNR, CDR2 FQNEAQ (reference sequence). Trimming cost V 0 bases and J 8 bases, with 16 bases left between them. The CDR3 runs to 15 residues. The CDR3 sequence is CASSLAGTSIRGYTF. CDR3 bases: TGTGCCAGCAGCTTAGCGGGGACAAGTATAAGGGGCTACACCTTC.

The chain employs TRBV6-5 and TRBJ2-5; D is uncertain. The length of the CDR3 is 16 residues. The germline V gene has CDR1 MNHEY and CDR2 SVGAGI. The germline V and J ends were trimmed by 4 bases and 4 bases, with 19 bases remaining between them. CDR3 sequence: CASSSSASGPLETQYF. In nucleotides, the CDR3 is TGTGCCAGCAGTTCCTCTGCGTCAGGACCATTAGAGACCCAGTACTTC.